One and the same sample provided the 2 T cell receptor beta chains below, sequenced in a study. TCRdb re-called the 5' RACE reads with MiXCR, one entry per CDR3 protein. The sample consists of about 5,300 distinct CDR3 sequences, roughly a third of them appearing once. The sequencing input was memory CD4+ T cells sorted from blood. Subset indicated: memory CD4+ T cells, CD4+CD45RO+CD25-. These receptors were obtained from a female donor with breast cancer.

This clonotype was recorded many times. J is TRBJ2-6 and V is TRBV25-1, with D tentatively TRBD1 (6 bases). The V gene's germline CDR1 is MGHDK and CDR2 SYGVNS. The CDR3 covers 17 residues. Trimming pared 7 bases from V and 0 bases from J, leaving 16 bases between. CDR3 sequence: CASNDEGEVSGANVLTF. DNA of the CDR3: TGTGCCAGCAATGATGAGGGGGAAGTCTCTGGGGCCAACGTCCTGACTTTC.

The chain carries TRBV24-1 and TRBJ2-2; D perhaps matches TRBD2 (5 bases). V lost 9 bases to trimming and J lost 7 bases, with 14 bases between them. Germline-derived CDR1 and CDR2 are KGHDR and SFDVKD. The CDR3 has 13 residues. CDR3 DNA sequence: TGTGCCACCGGAGGAGGCCACGGCGGGGAGCTGTTTTTT. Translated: CATGGGHGGELFF.